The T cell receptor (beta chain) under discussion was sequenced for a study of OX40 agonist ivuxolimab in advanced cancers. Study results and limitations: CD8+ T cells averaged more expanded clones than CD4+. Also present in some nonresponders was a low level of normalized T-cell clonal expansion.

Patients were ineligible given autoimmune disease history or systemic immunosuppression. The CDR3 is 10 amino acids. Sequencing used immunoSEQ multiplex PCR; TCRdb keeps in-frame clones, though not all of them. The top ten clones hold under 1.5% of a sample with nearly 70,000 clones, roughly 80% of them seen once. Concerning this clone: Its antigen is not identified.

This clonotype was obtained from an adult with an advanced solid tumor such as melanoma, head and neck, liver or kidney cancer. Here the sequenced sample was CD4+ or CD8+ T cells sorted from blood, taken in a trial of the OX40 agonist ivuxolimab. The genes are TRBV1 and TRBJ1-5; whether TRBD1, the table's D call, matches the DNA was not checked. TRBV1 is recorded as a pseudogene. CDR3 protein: CTSSPSPQHF. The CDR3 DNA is TGCACCAGCAGCCCCAGTCCCCAGCATTTT.